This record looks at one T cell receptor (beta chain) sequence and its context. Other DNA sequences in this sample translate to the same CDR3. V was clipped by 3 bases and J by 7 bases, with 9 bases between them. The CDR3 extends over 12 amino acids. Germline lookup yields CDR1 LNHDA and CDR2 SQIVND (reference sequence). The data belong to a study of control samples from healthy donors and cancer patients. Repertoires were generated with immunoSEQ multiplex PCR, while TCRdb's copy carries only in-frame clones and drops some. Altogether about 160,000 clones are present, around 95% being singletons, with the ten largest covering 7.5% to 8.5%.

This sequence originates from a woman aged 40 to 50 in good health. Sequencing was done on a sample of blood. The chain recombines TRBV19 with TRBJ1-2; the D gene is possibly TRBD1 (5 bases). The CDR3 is CASSIGGAGYTF. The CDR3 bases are TGTGCCAGTAGTATTGGAGGGGCTGGCTACACCTTC.